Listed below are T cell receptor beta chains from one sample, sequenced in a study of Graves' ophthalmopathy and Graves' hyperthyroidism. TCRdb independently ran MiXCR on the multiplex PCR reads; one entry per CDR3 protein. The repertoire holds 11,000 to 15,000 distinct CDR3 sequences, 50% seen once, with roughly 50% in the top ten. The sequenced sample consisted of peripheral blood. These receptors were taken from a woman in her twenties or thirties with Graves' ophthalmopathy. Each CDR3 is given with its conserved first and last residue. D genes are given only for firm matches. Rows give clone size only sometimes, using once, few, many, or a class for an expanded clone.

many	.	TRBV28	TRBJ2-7	CASSLPLTGHEQYF	TGTGCCAGCAGTCTACCCCTGACAGGTCACGAGCAGTACTTC
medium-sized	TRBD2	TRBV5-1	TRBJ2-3	CASREGDTQYF	TGCGCCAGTAGGGAGGGGGATACGCAGTATTTT
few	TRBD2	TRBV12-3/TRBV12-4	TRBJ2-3	CASSLALAGETDTQYF	TGTGCCAGCAGTTTGGCACTGGCGGGAGAAACAGATACGCAGTATTTT
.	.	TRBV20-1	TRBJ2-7	CSARDGGHEQYF	TGCAGTGCTAGAGATGGAGGGCACGAGCAGTACTTC
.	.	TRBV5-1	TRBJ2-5	CASRLRVQQENQYF	TGCGCCAGCAGGTTGAGGGTTCAACAAGAGAACCAGTACTTC
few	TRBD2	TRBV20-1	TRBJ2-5	CSAIQGSGRVGETQYF	TGCAGTGCCATACAGGGTAGCGGGAGAGTAGGGGAGACCCAGTACTTC
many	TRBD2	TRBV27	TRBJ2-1	CASSFQLAPNNEQFF	TGTGCCAGCAGTTTCCAACTAGCGCCCAACAATGAGCAGTTCTTC
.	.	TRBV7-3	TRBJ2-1	CASSPNSGNNEQFF	TGTGCCAGCAGCCCCAATAGCGGAAACAATGAGCAGTTCTTC
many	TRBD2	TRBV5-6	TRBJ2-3	CASSLREGRSDTQYF	TGTGCCAGCAGCTTGCGGGAGGGCCGGTCAGATACGCAGTATTTT
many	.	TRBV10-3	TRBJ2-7	CAISSLPRSYEQYF	TGTGCCATCAGTTCACTCCCGCGCTCCTACGAGCAGTACTTC
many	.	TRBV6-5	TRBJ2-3	CASSYDGTWNTDTQYF	TGTGCCAGCAGTTACGATGGGACGTGGAACACAGATACGCAGTATTTT
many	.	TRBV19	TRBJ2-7	CASRRVAYEQYF	TGTGCCAGTAGAAGGGTAGCGTACGAGCAGTACTTC
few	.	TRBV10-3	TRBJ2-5	CAIRRRTESETQYF	TGTGCCATCAGGAGACGGACCGAGTCTGAGACCCAGTACTTC
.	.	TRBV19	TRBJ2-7	CASSDPRRSSYEQYF	TGTGCCAGTAGTGACCCCAGGAGGAGCTCCTACGAGCAGTACTTC
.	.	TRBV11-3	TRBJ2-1	CASSESLYNEQFF	TGTGCCAGCAGCGAAAGTCTTTACAATGAGCAGTTCTTC
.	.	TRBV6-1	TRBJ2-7	CASSEDVGHSYEQYF	TGTGCCAGCAGTGAAGATGTAGGGCACTCCTACGAGCAGTACTTC
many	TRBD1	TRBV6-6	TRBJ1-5	CASSSMTGAAQPQHF	TGTGCCAGCAGTTCCATGACAGGGGCGGCCCAGCCCCAGCATTTT
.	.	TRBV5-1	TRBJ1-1	CASSLGGLNTEAFF	TGCGCCAGCAGCTTGGGTGGTCTGAACACTGAAGCTTTCTTT
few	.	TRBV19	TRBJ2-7	CASSSAPGKGEQYF	TGTGCCAGTAGCTCGGCCCCGGGAAAAGGCGAGCAGTACTTC
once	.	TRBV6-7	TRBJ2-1	CASSYQASRDEQFF	TGTGCCAGCAGTTACCAGGCTAGCCGCGATGAGCAGTTCTTC
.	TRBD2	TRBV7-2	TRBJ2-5	CASSLGGLAGEGFAETQYF	TGTGCCAGCAGCTTAGGTGGACTAGCGGGAGAGGGATTCGCAGAGACCCAGTACTTC
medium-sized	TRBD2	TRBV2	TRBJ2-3	CASSRSGRAPDTQYF	TGTGCCAGCAGCCGTAGCGGGAGGGCCCCAGATACGCAGTATTTT
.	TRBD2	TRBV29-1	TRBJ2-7	CGVDDWGGDSYEQYF	TGCGGCGTTGATGATTGGGGAGGGGACTCATACGAGCAGTACTTC
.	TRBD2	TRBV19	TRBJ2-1	CACSTGLADYNEQFF	TGTGCCTGTAGTACGGGACTAGCGGACTACAATGAGCAGTTCTTC
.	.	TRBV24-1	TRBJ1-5	CATSDSGTDSADTQHF	TGTGCCACCAGTGACTCCGGGACGGATAGCGCAGATACGCAGCATTTT
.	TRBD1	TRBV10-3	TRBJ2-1	CAISDREQGEQFF	TGTGCCATCAGTGATAGAGAACAGGGGGAGCAGTTCTTC
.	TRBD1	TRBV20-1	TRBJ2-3	CSATGQGGEDTQYF	TGCAGTGCTACTGGACAGGGCGGTGAAGATACGCAGTATTTT
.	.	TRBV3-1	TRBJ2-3	CASRGNTDTQYF	TGTGCCAGTCGGGGAAACACAGATACGCAGTATTTT
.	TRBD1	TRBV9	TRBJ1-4	CASSSGQGKKLFF	TGTGCCAGCAGCTCAGGACAGGGGAAAAAACTGTTTTTT
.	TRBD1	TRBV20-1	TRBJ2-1	CSARSGTGIYNEQFF	TGCAGTGCTCGCTCGGGGACAGGGATCTACAATGAGCAGTTCTTC
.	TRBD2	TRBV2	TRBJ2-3	CASSARTSGPTDTQYF	TGTGCCAGCAGTGCCCGGACTAGCGGACCCACAGATACGCAGTATTTT
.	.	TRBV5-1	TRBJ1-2	CASTPSGDPSDGYTF	TGCGCCAGCACTCCCTCCGGGGATCCTTCGGATGGCTACACCTTC
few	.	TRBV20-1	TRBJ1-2	CSARGAGVGYTF	TGCAGTGCTAGAGGGGCCGGGGTCGGCTACACCTTC
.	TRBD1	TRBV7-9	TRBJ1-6	CARSTTGGTYNSPLHF	TGTGCCAGAAGCACGACAGGGGGCACCTATAATTCACCCCTCCACTTT